The text below deals with one TCR beta chain. This sample stems from a study of blood T cells in healthy people across ages. V lost 2 bases, J lost 1 base, and 13 bases lay in between. Germline CDR1 and CDR2: SGHDT and YYEEEE. The CDR3 length is 15 residues. A second roughly 6 to 11 cycle PCR used barcoded and J-beta primers. TCRdb called the 5' RACE reads again in MiXCR, with one record for every CDR3 protein. The sample carries 980,000 or so distinct CDR3 sequences, roughly 50% recorded once. This clonotype was obtained from a man aged 30 to 45 in good health. Source material: blood. This chain links TRBV5-6 with TRBJ2-7; TRBD1 might be the D (5 bases). CDR3 nucleotides: TGTGCCAGCAGCTTAAAGGGGCCACTATCCTACGAGCAGTACTTC. It specifies CASSLKGPLSYEQYF.